These T cell receptor beta chains were read from a single sample in a study of identical twins. A single record per CDR3 protein comes from TCRdb applying MiXCR to the 5' RACE reads. The sample holds roughly 570,000 distinct CDR3 sequences, around a tenth seen once. The sample was also linked to a second study, of yellow fever vaccine responses in identical twins.

Sequencing used PBMCs. All receptors come from a woman aged 18-30 years in good health. Both conserved end residues are part of each CDR3. The order of the fields is clone size, D gene, J gene, CDR3 length, V gene, CDR3 DNA, CDR3 protein. A D gene is named only where the DNA matches it firmly. Clone size, where shown, is once, few, many, or a class for clones that have expanded.

clone size: -
D gene: TRBD1
J gene: TRBJ2-7
CDR3 length: 15
V gene: TRBV28
CDR3 DNA: TGTGCCAGCAGTTCCACAGGGGGCGGAATCTACGAGCAGTACTTC
CDR3 protein: CASSSTGGGIYEQYF

clone size: many
D gene: TRBD1
J gene: TRBJ1-1
CDR3 length: 15
V gene: TRBV4-3
CDR3 DNA: TGCGCCAGCAGCCTGAGTAATGGACCGGGACAGGACGCTTTCTTT
CDR3 protein: CASSLSNGPGQDAFF

clone size: -
D gene: TRBD1
J gene: TRBJ2-1
CDR3 length: 18
V gene: TRBV6-2/TRBV6-3
CDR3 DNA: TGTGCCAGCAGTTACGCACCAGACAGGGTTTACTCCTACAATGAGCAGTTCTTC
CDR3 protein: CASSYAPDRVYSYNEQFF

clone size: few
D gene: -
J gene: TRBJ2-2
CDR3 length: 14
V gene: TRBV5-4
CDR3 DNA: TGTGCCAGCAGCGGGGGGGCCTCGGCCGGGGAGCTGTTTTTT
CDR3 protein: CASSGGASAGELFF

clone size: few
D gene: -
J gene: TRBJ2-3
CDR3 length: 16
V gene: TRBV3-1
CDR3 DNA: TGTGCCAGCAGCCAAAGGGCGGGAAGTTTCTCGGATACGCAGTATTTT
CDR3 protein: CASSQRAGSFSDTQYF

clone size: few
D gene: -
J gene: TRBJ2-1
CDR3 length: 13
V gene: TRBV5-1
CDR3 DNA: TGCGCCAGCAACAACCAGGTTGGCAATGAGCAGTTCTTC
CDR3 protein: CASNNQVGNEQFF

clone size: -
D gene: TRBD1
J gene: TRBJ2-7
CDR3 length: 14
V gene: TRBV25-1
CDR3 DNA: TGTGCCAGCAGTGCTGGGGACAGATCCTACGAGCAGTACTTC
CDR3 protein: CASSAGDRSYEQYF

clone size: -
D gene: TRBD1
J gene: TRBJ2-7
CDR3 length: 15
V gene: TRBV5-1
CDR3 DNA: TGCGCCAGCAGCGTGGACAGGGGTTATCCCTACGAGCAGTACTTC
CDR3 protein: CASSVDRGYPYEQYF

clone size: -
D gene: -
J gene: TRBJ1-1
CDR3 length: 12
V gene: TRBV20-1
CDR3 DNA: TGCAGTGCTAGAGCCGCATCGGGGCAAGCTTTCTTT
CDR3 protein: CSARAASGQAFF

clone size: few
D gene: -
J gene: TRBJ1-1
CDR3 length: 14
V gene: TRBV6-2/TRBV6-3
CDR3 DNA: TGTGCCAGCAGCGACCCGGGAATGGGCACTGAAGCTTTCTTT
CDR3 protein: CASSDPGMGTEAFF

clone size: few
D gene: TRBD2
J gene: TRBJ2-3
CDR3 length: 15
V gene: TRBV9
CDR3 DNA: TGTGCCAGCAGCAGGCGCGGGGGGGCCACAGATACGCAGTATTTT
CDR3 protein: CASSRRGGATDTQYF

clone size: -
D gene: TRBD2
J gene: TRBJ2-3
CDR3 length: 15
V gene: TRBV29-1
CDR3 DNA: TGCAGCGTTGAAGTCGGGGGGATGGGCACAGATACGCAGTATTTT
CDR3 protein: CSVEVGGMGTDTQYF

clone size: many
D gene: -
J gene: TRBJ2-3
CDR3 length: 12
V gene: TRBV7-2
CDR3 DNA: TGTGCCAGCAGCTCCGTCGCGGATACGCAGTATTTT
CDR3 protein: CASSSVADTQYF

clone size: few
D gene: TRBD1
J gene: TRBJ2-7
CDR3 length: 15
V gene: TRBV7-9
CDR3 DNA: TGTGCCAGCAGCGGGACCGGGACAGGGGGCAACGAGCAGTACTTC
CDR3 protein: CASSGTGTGGNEQYF

clone size: few
D gene: -
J gene: TRBJ1-5
CDR3 length: 14
V gene: TRBV10-3
CDR3 DNA: TGTGCCATCAGCCGGGACAAGGCCAATCAGCCCCAGCATTTT
CDR3 protein: CAISRDKANQPQHF

clone size: few
D gene: -
J gene: TRBJ2-7
CDR3 length: 16
V gene: TRBV7-9
CDR3 DNA: TGTGCCAGCAGCTCGGGCCGGGACATGAGCTCCTACGAGCAGTACTTC
CDR3 protein: CASSSGRDMSSYEQYF

clone size: few
D gene: TRBD2
J gene: TRBJ2-1
CDR3 length: 16
V gene: TRBV29-1
CDR3 DNA: TGCAGCGTTGATGGGGTAGCGGGCGGACTCGGCGATGAGCAGTTCTTC
CDR3 protein: CSVDGVAGGLGDEQFF

clone size: many
D gene: -
J gene: TRBJ2-7
CDR3 length: 15
V gene: TRBV10-3
CDR3 DNA: TGTGCCATCAGTGGTCCCACCAAGAGCTCCTACGAGCAGTACTTC
CDR3 protein: CAISGPTKSSYEQYF

clone size: -
D gene: -
J gene: TRBJ2-5
CDR3 length: 15
V gene: TRBV25-1
CDR3 DNA: TGTGCCAGCACCACGAATTGGGGGGGCGGAGAGACCCAGTACTTC
CDR3 protein: CASTTNWGGGETQYF

clone size: many
D gene: -
J gene: TRBJ2-7
CDR3 length: 11
V gene: TRBV10-3
CDR3 DNA: TGTGCCATCAGTGAGGGTAGGGGGTCCTACTTC
CDR3 protein: CAISEGRGSYF

clone size: few
D gene: -
J gene: TRBJ1-3
CDR3 length: 16
V gene: TRBV6-5
CDR3 DNA: TGTGCCAGCAGTTATATTGCTCGTGGCTCTGGAAACACCATATATTTT
CDR3 protein: CASSYIARGSGNTIYF

clone size: -
D gene: TRBD1
J gene: TRBJ2-3
CDR3 length: 15
V gene: TRBV5-1
CDR3 DNA: TGCGCCAGCAGCTTGTCACCCGGGACAGGGGGTAAGGCGTATTTT
CDR3 protein: CASSLSPGTGGKAYF

clone size: many
D gene: TRBD2
J gene: TRBJ2-1
CDR3 length: 14
V gene: TRBV29-1
CDR3 DNA: TGCAGCGTTGATATAGCGGGAATCTACAATGAGCAGTTCTTC
CDR3 protein: CSVDIAGIYNEQFF

clone size: few
D gene: -
J gene: TRBJ2-5
CDR3 length: 11
V gene: TRBV7-8
CDR3 DNA: TGTGCCACGGATCCGGGGGAGACCCAGTACTTC
CDR3 protein: CATDPGETQYF

clone size: few
D gene: -
J gene: TRBJ2-2
CDR3 length: 16
V gene: TRBV12-3/TRBV12-4
CDR3 DNA: TGTGCCAGCAGTTTAGCCGGGAATCCGAGCACCGGGGAGCTGTTTTTT
CDR3 protein: CASSLAGNPSTGELFF

clone size: few
D gene: TRBD1
J gene: TRBJ2-7
CDR3 length: 19
V gene: TRBV11-2
CDR3 DNA: TGTGCCAGCAGCCTAAACCGGGACAGGGGCCTTCTCCTCTCCTACGAGCAGTACTTC
CDR3 protein: CASSLNRDRGLLLSYEQYF

clone size: few
D gene: -
J gene: TRBJ2-2
CDR3 length: 17
V gene: TRBV12-3/TRBV12-4
CDR3 DNA: TGTGCCAGCAGTTTTGGCAGGGTGACCATGAGCACCGGGGAGCTGTTTTTT
CDR3 protein: CASSFGRVTMSTGELFF

clone size: many
D gene: -
J gene: TRBJ2-7
CDR3 length: 15
V gene: TRBV5-1
CDR3 DNA: TGCGCCAGCAGCTCGGACAACCGTTTGATCTACGAGCAGTACTTC
CDR3 protein: CASSSDNRLIYEQYF

clone size: few
D gene: TRBD1
J gene: TRBJ1-4
CDR3 length: 16
V gene: TRBV6-1
CDR3 DNA: TGTGCCAGCAGTGCGGACAGGGGGCGAGCTAATGAAAAACTGTTTTTT
CDR3 protein: CASSADRGRANEKLFF

clone size: few
D gene: TRBD2
J gene: TRBJ2-7
CDR3 length: 15
V gene: TRBV7-9
CDR3 DNA: TGTGCCAGCAGCAATAGACTAGCGGCGACCTACGAGCAGTACTTC
CDR3 protein: CASSNRLAATYEQYF

clone size: many
D gene: TRBD1
J gene: TRBJ2-7
CDR3 length: 14
V gene: TRBV6-1
CDR3 DNA: TGTGCCAGCAGTACCCGGACAGGAACCTACGAGCAGTACTTC
CDR3 protein: CASSTRTGTYEQYF

clone size: many
D gene: TRBD1
J gene: TRBJ2-7
CDR3 length: 16
V gene: TRBV6-1
CDR3 DNA: TGTGCCAGCAGTAACGCAGGGGGCGCGAGCAACTACGAGCAGTACTTC
CDR3 protein: CASSNAGGASNYEQYF

clone size: few
D gene: -
J gene: TRBJ2-2
CDR3 length: 13
V gene: TRBV20-1
CDR3 DNA: TGCAGTGCTAGTTCCAGGAACACCGGGGAGCTGTTTTTT
CDR3 protein: CSASSRNTGELFF

clone size: many
D gene: TRBD2
J gene: TRBJ2-7
CDR3 length: 16
V gene: TRBV7-2
CDR3 DNA: TGTGCCAGCAGCTTATCCTGGACTAGCGGGGGCTACGAGCAGTACTTC
CDR3 protein: CASSLSWTSGGYEQYF

clone size: -
D gene: TRBD1
J gene: TRBJ1-2
CDR3 length: 20
V gene: TRBV5-1
CDR3 DNA: TGCGCCAGCAGCCTCCGGGACAGGAAGTCTCAAAGGGGGATCCAGAATGGCTACACCTTC
CDR3 protein: CASSLRDRKSQRGIQNGYTF

clone size: -
D gene: -
J gene: TRBJ1-6
CDR3 length: 15
V gene: TRBV6-5
CDR3 DNA: TGTGCCAGCAGTTACTCGCCTCTTGGGGGTTCACCCCTCCACTTT
CDR3 protein: CASSYSPLGGSPLHF

clone size: -
D gene: -
J gene: TRBJ2-5
CDR3 length: 16
V gene: TRBV28
CDR3 DNA: TGTGCCAGCAGTTTATGGGAGGGTTCAGAACAAGAGACCCAGTACTTC
CDR3 protein: CASSLWEGSEQETQYF

clone size: few
D gene: TRBD2
J gene: TRBJ2-2
CDR3 length: 14
V gene: TRBV7-2
CDR3 DNA: TGTGCCAGCAGCTTAGTGGGAGGGCCCGGGGAGCTGTTTTTT
CDR3 protein: CASSLVGGPGELFF

clone size: many
D gene: TRBD2
J gene: TRBJ2-3
CDR3 length: 15
V gene: TRBV10-3
CDR3 DNA: TGTGCCATCAGTGTAAGCGGGGGGGCGGCAGATACGCAGTATTTT
CDR3 protein: CAISVSGGAADTQYF

clone size: few
D gene: -
J gene: TRBJ2-2
CDR3 length: 14
V gene: TRBV14
CDR3 DNA: TGTGCCAGCAGCCAAGACGGCTTAGCCGGGGAGCTGTTTTTT
CDR3 protein: CASSQDGLAGELFF

clone size: -
D gene: -
J gene: TRBJ2-5
CDR3 length: 13
V gene: TRBV10-3
CDR3 DNA: TGTGCCATCTCGGGGGAGTACCAAGAGACCCAGTACTTC
CDR3 protein: CAISGEYQETQYF

clone size: few
D gene: TRBD1
J gene: TRBJ2-7
CDR3 length: 15
V gene: TRBV7-9
CDR3 DNA: TGTGCCAGCAGCTTGAACAGGGGAAGCTCCTACGAGCAGTACTTC
CDR3 protein: CASSLNRGSSYEQYF

clone size: few
D gene: TRBD2
J gene: TRBJ2-5
CDR3 length: 19
V gene: TRBV5-6
CDR3 DNA: TGTGCCAGCAGCTCGTCCCAGGCTAGCGGGAGTTTGAGGCAAGAGACCCAGTACTTC
CDR3 protein: CASSSSQASGSLRQETQYF

clone size: -
D gene: -
J gene: TRBJ2-3
CDR3 length: 12
V gene: TRBV5-4
CDR3 DNA: TGTGCCAGCAGCATACCGAGGGATACGCAGTATTTT
CDR3 protein: CASSIPRDTQYF

clone size: -
D gene: TRBD1
J gene: TRBJ2-7
CDR3 length: 14
V gene: TRBV10-3
CDR3 DNA: TGTGCCATCTCCAGGACAGGGAGCGCGGGGGAGCAGTACTTC
CDR3 protein: CAISRTGSAGEQYF

clone size: many
D gene: -
J gene: TRBJ1-1
CDR3 length: 14
V gene: TRBV27
CDR3 DNA: TGTGCCAGCAGTTACAAGCCCCTTGCTGGTGAAGCTTTCTTT
CDR3 protein: CASSYKPLAGEAFF

clone size: -
D gene: -
J gene: TRBJ2-3
CDR3 length: 14
V gene: TRBV9
CDR3 DNA: TGTGCCAGCAGCACTCGGGGTGGCCCGGATACGCAGTATTTT
CDR3 protein: CASSTRGGPDTQYF

clone size: many
D gene: -
J gene: TRBJ2-5
CDR3 length: 15
V gene: TRBV11-2
CDR3 DNA: TGTGCCAGCAGCTTAGTATGGGGGAGTGGGGAGACCCAGTACTTC
CDR3 protein: CASSLVWGSGETQYF

clone size: -
D gene: TRBD2
J gene: TRBJ2-1
CDR3 length: 16
V gene: TRBV27
CDR3 DNA: TGTGCCAGCAGTTTTCCGACTAGCGAGGCCTACAATGAGCAGTTCTTC
CDR3 protein: CASSFPTSEAYNEQFF

clone size: -
D gene: TRBD2
J gene: TRBJ2-1
CDR3 length: 21
V gene: TRBV4-1
CDR3 DNA: TGCGCCAGCAGCCAAGATCGGGGGACTAGCGGGTTCATTAGCTCCTACAATGAGCAGTTCTTC
CDR3 protein: CASSQDRGTSGFISSYNEQFF